The 23 T cell receptor beta chains below come from one sample, sequenced in a study of blood T cell repertoires in COVID-19 (dated by TCRdb to 2020 to 2022). Library preparation was by the immunoSEQ multiplex PCR assay. Imported from immuneACCESS, the table was reduced by TCRdb to in-frame sequences with V and J called. These copies leave out some clones; in studies compared against another copy, an unresolved V gene accounts for under half, and the cause of the remainder is not known. Within this sample are under 300,000 clones, with about 87% of them counted one time only. The leading ten clones occupy around 3% of the sample. The specimen sequenced was PBMCs or T cells enriched from blood (not recorded which). Every receptor here comes from a woman aged 50 to 60 who had recovered from COVID-19.

The chain combines TRBV7-9 with TRBJ2-1; 7 positions agree with TRBD1. Germline V CDR1 and CDR2: SEHNR, FQNEAQ (reference sequence). The CDR3 totals 16 residues. The trim removed 6 bases at V and 2 bases at J, leaving 10 bases unmatched. CDR3 in DNA: TGTGCCAGCAGTCCTGTAGGGGGCGGCACCTACAATGAGCAGTTCTTC. This encodes CASSPVGGGTYNEQFF.

The rearrangement links TRBV5-4 to TRBJ2-2; TRBD2 aligns across 7 bases. The CDR3 spans 17 residues. V lost 0 bases and J lost 5; bases outside the gene matches: 10. Germline V lookup: CDR1 SGHNT, CDR2 YYREEE (reference sequence). The CDR3: CASSLALGGSGTGELFF. DNA for the CDR3: TGTGCCAGCAGCTTGGCTTTGGGCGGGAGTGGGACCGGGGAGCTGTTTTTT.

The chain carries TRBV7-6 and TRBJ2-7; 7 bases match TRBD2. The CDR3 covers 15 residues. The junction had 8 bases not matched to a gene; V was cut back by 1 base and J by 5 bases. The germline V gene encodes CDR1 SGHVS and CDR2 FNYEAQ. For the CDR3, the DNA is TGTGCCAGCAGCTTAGAGGGCGGGAGCGGCGACGAGCAGTACTTC. Its protein product is CASSLEGGSGDEQYF.

The gene calls are TRBV14 and TRBJ2-7, with 7 bases lining up with TRBD1. The junction had 10 bases not matched to a gene; V was cut back by 5 bases and J by 9 bases. In germline, CDR1 is SGHDN, CDR2 FVKESK. The CDR3 loop spans 13 amino acids. CDR3 protein: CASSRGHRVGQYF. In DNA, the CDR3 is TGTGCCAGCAGCAGGGGGCACCGGGTGGGGCAGTACTTC.

The rearrangement joins TRBV6-4 to TRBJ2-3; D gene uncertain. Germline CDR1 is MRHNA and CDR2 is SNTAGT. The CDR3 extends over 13 amino acids. V was shortened by 0 bases and J by 6 bases, with 7 bases between the two germline ends. Here the CDR3 reads CASSDSSFDTQYF. The CDR3 DNA sequence: TGTGCCAGCAGTGACTCCTCTTTTGATACGCAGTATTTT.

J is TRBJ1-3 and V is TRBV15, with D uncertain. Germline V gene sequence: CDR1 LNHNV, CDR2 YYDKDF (reference sequence). The V and J ends lost 0 bases and 1 base respectively, with 7 bases between them. This CDR3 is built from 15 residues. The DNA of the CDR3 is TGTGCCACCAGCAGAGATCCTTCTTCTGGAAACACCATATATTTT. It specifies CATSRDPSSGNTIYF.

This clone was recorded once. The J gene is TRBJ2-7, the V gene TRBV18; D is possibly TRBD2 (6 bases). The CDR3 is 16 amino acids. Germline V gene data show CDR1 as KGHSH and CDR2 as LQKENI. V gave up 2 bases and J gave up 4 bases, with 18 bases separating them. The CDR3 DNA follows: TGTGCCAGCTCACCAAACTCGGGCGGCGGGAATTACGAGCAGTACTTC. The encoded protein is CASSPNSGGGNYEQYF.

The chain couples TRBV9 to TRBJ1-1; D call uncertain. CDR3 length: 13 amino acids. Germline CDR1 reads SGDLS; CDR2 reads YYNGEE. The ends were cut back, 3 bases at V and 2 bases at J, with 8 bases in the middle. The CDR3 DNA is TGTGCCAGCAGCGGTCAATTTAACACTGAAGCTTTCTTT. Amino acids: CASSGQFNTEAFF. Variable domain in full (rest from reference TRBV9 and TRBJ1-1): DSGVTQTPKHLITATGQRVTLRCSPRSGDLSVYWYQQSLDQGLQFLIQYYNGEERAKGNILERFSAQQFPDLHSELNLSSLELGDSALYFCASSGQFNTEAFFGQGTRLTVV.

This chain connects TRBV28 to TRBJ2-2; TRBD2 matches 9 bases. V was clipped by 6 bases and J by 5 bases; unmatched bases: 10. Germline V gives CDR1 MDHEN, CDR2 SYDVKM. This CDR3 has 16 residues. This CDR3 is CASSPRLAGKTGELFF. In DNA form, the CDR3 reads TGTGCCAGCAGCCCCCGCCTAGCGGGAAAAACCGGGGAGCTGTTTTTT.

The rearrangement uses TRBV7-3 and TRBJ1-1; 10 bases map to TRBD1. From germline, CDR1 is SGHTA and CDR2 FQGTGA. The CDR3 loop spans 15 amino acids. Losses at the gene ends were 6 bases for V and 2 bases for J; bases not matched to a gene: 6. This chain's CDR3 is CASSPGTGVNTEAFF. Here the CDR3 DNA reads TGTGCCAGCAGTCCCGGGACAGGGGTCAACACTGAAGCTTTCTTT.

The chain combines TRBV27 with TRBJ1-6; a possible D gene is TRBD1 (6 bases). The CDR3 sequence is 17 residues long. The germline V gene has CDR1 MNHEY and CDR2 SMNVEV (reference sequence). Deletions cut 10 bases from V and 0 bases from J, with 19 bases between. The CDR3 loop reads CATRADSRSSYNSPLHF. CDR3 bases: TGTGCCACCAGGGCGGACAGCCGAAGCTCCTATAATTCACCCCTCCACTTT.

This chain joins TRBV3-1 (or the pseudogene TRBV3-2) and TRBJ1-5; the match to TRBD1 covers 7 bases. The germline gives CDR1 LGHDT, CDR2 YNNKEL (reference sequence). The CDR3 consists of 13 residues. V was clipped by 3 bases and J by 16 bases; unmatched bases: 12. The CDR3 sequence is CASSHDRDSPLHF. The CDR3 nucleotides are TGTGCCAGCAGCCATGACCGGGACAGTCCTTTACATTTT.

The chain links TRBV11-1 to TRBJ2-1, with a possible D match to TRBD2 (5 bases). Trimming removed 5 bases from V and 0 bases from J, with 14 bases in between. The V gene's germline CDR1 is SGHAT and CDR2 FQDESV (reference sequence). The CDR3 has 16 amino acids. The CDR3 loop is CASSRPMEVSYNEQFF. The CDR3, as DNA: TGTGCCAGCAGCCGCCCTATGGAGGTCTCCTACAATGAGCAGTTCTTC. Drawing the rest from reference TRBV11-1 and TRBJ2-1, the complete variable domain is EAEVAQSPRYKITEKSQAVAFWCDPISGHATLYWYRQILGQGPELLVQFQDESVVDDSQLPKDRFSAERLKGVDSTLKIQPAELGDSAMYLCASSRPMEVSYNEQFFGPGTRLTVL.

The chain has TRBV2 and TRBJ2-7; 9 bases agree with TRBD1. Germline V gene data show CDR1 as SNHLY and CDR2 as FYNNEI. CDR3 size: 14 residues. The ends lost 8 bases at V and 5 bases at J; junction bases unmatched: 10. This chain's CDR3 is CASRIDRGFNEQYF. The DNA for the CDR3 is TGTGCCAGCCGAATAGACAGGGGGTTTAACGAGCAGTACTTC.

This clone appeared once. The chain combines TRBV4-3 with TRBJ2-7; 8 nucleotides match TRBD2. V shed 1 base and J 7 bases; nucleotides not matched to a gene: 9. Germline-derived CDR1 and CDR2 are LGHNA and YSLEER. The CDR3 loop spans 15 amino acids. CDR3 amino acids: CASSQVSGGPREQYF. The CDR3, as DNA: TGCGCCAGCAGCCAAGTGTCGGGAGGGCCTCGGGAGCAGTACTTC.

V usage is TRBV20-1 and J usage is TRBJ1-1; D is perhaps TRBD1 (5 bases). This CDR3 has 11 residues. The germline CDR1 and CDR2 sequences are DFQATT and SNEGSKA (reference sequence). V was clipped by 5 bases and J by 7 bases, with 11 bases between them. Written as DNA, the CDR3 is TGCAGTGCTCTAGACAGATTTGAAGCTTTCTTT. Amino acids: CSALDRFEAFF.

This chain uses TRBV24-1 with TRBJ2-3, with D perhaps matching TRBD2 (6 bases). The CDR3 runs to 17 residues. The V gene's germline CDR1 is KGHDR and CDR2 SFDVKD. V was pared by 4 bases and J by 0 bases, with 16 bases between. CDR3 DNA: TGTGCCACCAGTGACCTAACAAAAGGGACTAGCACAGATACGCAGTATTTT. Residues: CATSDLTKGTSTDTQYF.

CDR3 amino acids: CASSHRGSSYNSPLHF. CDR3 DNA: TGTGCCAGCAGCCACAGGGGTAGCTCCTATAATTCACCCCTCCACTTT. The chain recombines TRBV3-1 (or the pseudogene TRBV3-2) with TRBJ1-6, with a tentative D call TRBD1 (6 bases). V lost 3 bases and J lost 0, with 9 bases in between. In germline, CDR1 is LGHDT, CDR2 YNNKEL (reference sequence). CDR3 length equals 16 residues.

The rearrangement links TRBV28 to TRBJ1-2; 7 positions agree with TRBD1. Germline assignment: CDR1 MDHEN and CDR2 SYDVKM. With V trimmed by 8 bases and J by 2 bases, 5 bases remained unmatched. This CDR3 has 13 amino acids. The CDR3 spells CASQTGKNYGYTF. In nucleotides, the CDR3 is TGTGCCAGCCAGACAGGGAAAAACTATGGCTACACCTTC.

The CDR3 DNA reads TGTGCCAGCAGCTTAGGCCGAGACTACGAGCAGTACTTC. As protein: CASSLGRDYEQYF. The chain has TRBV7-9 and TRBJ2-7; D is unresolved. Trimming took 1 base from V and 3 from J, leaving 7 bases between them. Per the germline V gene, CDR1 is SEHNR and CDR2 is FQNEAQ (reference sequence). This CDR3 region has 13 residues.

V and J are TRBV4-2 and TRBJ2-7, with D unresolved. The CDR3 runs 13 residues. V was clipped by 0 bases and J by 7 bases, with 10 bases between them. The germline V gene has CDR1 LGHNA and CDR2 YNFKEQ. This CDR3 reads CASSQEDSSEQYF. CDR3 bases: TGTGCCAGCAGCCAAGAAGACTCGTCAGAGCAGTACTTC.

The chain carries TRBV7-2 and TRBJ2-1; 11 bases fit TRBD2. The CDR3 spans 16 residues. CDR1 SGHTA and CDR2 FQGNSA come from the germline V gene. J was trimmed by 5 bases and V by 0 bases; bases with no gene match: 3. The CDR3 DNA is TGTGCCAGCAGCTTAGCGGCGGGACTAGCGGACAATGAGCAGTTCTTC. Protein: CASSLAAGLADNEQFF.

V gene TRBV30 combines with J gene TRBJ2-1, with TRBD2 matching over 16 bases. The CDR3 covers 17 residues. Germline lookup yields CDR1 GTSNPN and CDR2 SVGIG (reference sequence). The ends lost 5 bases at V and 10 bases at J; junction bases unmatched: 14. Here the CDR3 DNA reads TGTGCCTGGTTGGCCGGGACTAGCGGGAGGGCCGTTGAAGAGCAGTTCTTC. The encoded protein is CAWLAGTSGRAVEEQFF.